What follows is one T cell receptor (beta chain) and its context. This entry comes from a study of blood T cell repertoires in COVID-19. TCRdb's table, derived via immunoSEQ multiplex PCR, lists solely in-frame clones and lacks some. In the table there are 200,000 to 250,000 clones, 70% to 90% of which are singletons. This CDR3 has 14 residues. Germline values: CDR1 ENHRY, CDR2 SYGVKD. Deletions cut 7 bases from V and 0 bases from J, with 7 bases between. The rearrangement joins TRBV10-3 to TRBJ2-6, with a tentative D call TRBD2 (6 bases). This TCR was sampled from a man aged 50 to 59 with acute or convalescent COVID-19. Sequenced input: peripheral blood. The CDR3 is CAITGDSGANVLTF. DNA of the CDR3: TGTGCCATCACGGGGGACTCTGGGGCCAACGTCCTGACTTTC.